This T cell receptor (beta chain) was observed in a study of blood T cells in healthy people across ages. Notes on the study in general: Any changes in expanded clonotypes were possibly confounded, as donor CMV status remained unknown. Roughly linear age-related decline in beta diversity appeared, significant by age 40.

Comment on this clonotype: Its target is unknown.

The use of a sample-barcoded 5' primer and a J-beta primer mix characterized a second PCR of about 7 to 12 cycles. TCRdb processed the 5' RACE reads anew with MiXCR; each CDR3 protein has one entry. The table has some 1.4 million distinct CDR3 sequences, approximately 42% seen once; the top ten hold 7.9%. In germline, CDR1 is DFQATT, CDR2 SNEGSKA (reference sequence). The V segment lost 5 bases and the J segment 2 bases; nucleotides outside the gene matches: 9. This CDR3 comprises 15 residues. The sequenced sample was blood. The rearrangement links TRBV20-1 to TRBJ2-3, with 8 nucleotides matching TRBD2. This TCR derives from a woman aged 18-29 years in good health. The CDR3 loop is CSAPDPGGATDTQYF. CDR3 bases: TGCAGTGCTCCCGATCCCGGGGGGGCCACAGATACGCAGTATTTT.